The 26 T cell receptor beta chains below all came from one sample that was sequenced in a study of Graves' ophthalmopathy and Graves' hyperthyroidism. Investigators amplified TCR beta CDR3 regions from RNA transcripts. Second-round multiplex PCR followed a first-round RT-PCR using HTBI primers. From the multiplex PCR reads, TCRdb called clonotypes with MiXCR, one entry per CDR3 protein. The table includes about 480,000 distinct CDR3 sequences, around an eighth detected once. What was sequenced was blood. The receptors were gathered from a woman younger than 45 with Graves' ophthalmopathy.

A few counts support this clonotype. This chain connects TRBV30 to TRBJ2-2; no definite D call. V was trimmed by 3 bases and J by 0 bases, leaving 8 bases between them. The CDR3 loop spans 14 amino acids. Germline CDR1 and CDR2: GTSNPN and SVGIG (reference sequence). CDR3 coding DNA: TGTGCCTGGAGGAACGATCCGAACACCGGGGAGCTGTTTTTT. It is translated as CAWRNDPNTGELFF.

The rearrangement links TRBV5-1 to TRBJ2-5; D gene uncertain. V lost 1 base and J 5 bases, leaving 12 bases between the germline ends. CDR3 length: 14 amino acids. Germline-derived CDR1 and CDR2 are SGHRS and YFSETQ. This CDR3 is CASSLTTPKETQYF. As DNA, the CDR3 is TGCGCCAGCAGCTTGACAACTCCGAAGGAGACCCAGTACTTC.

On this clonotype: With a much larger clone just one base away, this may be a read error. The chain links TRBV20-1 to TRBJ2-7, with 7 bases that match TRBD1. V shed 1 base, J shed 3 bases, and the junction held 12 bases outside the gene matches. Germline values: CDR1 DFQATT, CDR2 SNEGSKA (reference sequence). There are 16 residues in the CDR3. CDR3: CSARVDSTRTGYEQYF. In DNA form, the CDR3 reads TGCAGTGCTAGAGTCGACTCGACCCGGACAGGCTACGAGCAGTACTTC.

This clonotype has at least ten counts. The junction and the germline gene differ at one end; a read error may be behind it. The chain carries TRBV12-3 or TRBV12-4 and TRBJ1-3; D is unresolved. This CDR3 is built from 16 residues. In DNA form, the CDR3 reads TGTGCCAGCAGCTTAGACTTGACGGGGACTGGAAACACCATATATTTT. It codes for CASSLDLTGTGNTIYF.

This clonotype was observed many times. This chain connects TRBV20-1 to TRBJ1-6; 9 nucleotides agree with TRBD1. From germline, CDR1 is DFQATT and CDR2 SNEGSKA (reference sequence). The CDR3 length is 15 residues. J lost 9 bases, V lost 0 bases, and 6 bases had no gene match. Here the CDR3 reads CSARDSGQGGSPLHF. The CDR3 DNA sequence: TGCAGTGCTAGAGATTCGGGACAGGGCGGTTCACCCCTCCACTTT.

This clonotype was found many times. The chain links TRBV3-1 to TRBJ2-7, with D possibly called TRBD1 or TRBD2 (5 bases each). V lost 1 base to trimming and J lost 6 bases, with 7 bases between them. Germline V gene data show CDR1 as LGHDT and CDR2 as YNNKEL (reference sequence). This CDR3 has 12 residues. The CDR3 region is CASSQGGSEQYF. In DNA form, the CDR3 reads TGTGCCAGCAGCCAAGGGGGGAGCGAGCAGTACTTC.

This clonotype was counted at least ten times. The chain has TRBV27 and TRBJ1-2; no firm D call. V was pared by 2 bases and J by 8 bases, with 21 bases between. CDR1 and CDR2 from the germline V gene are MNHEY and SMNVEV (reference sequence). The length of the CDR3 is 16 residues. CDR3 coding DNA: TGTGCCAGCAGTTTAGAAGGGAGGGAAATACCGCGGGGCTACACCTTC. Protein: CASSLEGREIPRGYTF.

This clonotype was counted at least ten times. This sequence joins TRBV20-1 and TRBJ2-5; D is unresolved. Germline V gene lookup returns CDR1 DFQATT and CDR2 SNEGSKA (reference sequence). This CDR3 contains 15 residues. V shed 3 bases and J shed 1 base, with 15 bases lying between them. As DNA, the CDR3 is TGCAGTGCTAGGTTGGGAAGCCAGTTCCAAGAGACCCAGTACTTC. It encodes CSARLGSQFQETQYF.

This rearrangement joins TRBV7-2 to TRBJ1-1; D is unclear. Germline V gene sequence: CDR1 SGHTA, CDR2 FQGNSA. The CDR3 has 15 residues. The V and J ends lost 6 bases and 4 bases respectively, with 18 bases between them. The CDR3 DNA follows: TGTGCCAGCAGTGACCAGGCCTTCTGGAGCACTGAAGCTTTCTTT. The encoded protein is CASSDQAFWSTEAFF.

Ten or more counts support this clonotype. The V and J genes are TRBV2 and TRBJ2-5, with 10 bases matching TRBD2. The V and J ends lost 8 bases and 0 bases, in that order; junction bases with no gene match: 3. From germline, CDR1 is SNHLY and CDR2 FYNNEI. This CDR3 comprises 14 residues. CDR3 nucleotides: TGTGCCAGCTTCGGACTAGCGGACCAAGAGACCCAGTACTTC. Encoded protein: CASFGLADQETQYF.

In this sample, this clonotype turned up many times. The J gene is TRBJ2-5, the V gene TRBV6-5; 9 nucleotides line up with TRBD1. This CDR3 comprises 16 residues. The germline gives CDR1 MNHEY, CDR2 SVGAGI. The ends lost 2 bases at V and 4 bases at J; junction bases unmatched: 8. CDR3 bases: TGTGCCAGCAGTTACCTCTACAGGGGGCGAAGAGAGACCCAGTACTTC. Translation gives CASSYLYRGRRETQYF.

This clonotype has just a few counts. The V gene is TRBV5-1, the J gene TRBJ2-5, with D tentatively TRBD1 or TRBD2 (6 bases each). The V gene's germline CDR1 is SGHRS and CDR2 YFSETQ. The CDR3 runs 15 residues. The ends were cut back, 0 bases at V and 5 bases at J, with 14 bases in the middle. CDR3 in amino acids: CASSLDTGRLETQYF. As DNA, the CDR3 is TGCGCCAGCAGCTTGGACACAGGGAGGTTGGAGACCCAGTACTTC.

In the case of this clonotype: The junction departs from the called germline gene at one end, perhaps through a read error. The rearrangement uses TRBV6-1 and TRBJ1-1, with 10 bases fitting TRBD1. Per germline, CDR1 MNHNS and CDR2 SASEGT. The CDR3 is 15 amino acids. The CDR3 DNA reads TGTGCCAGCAGTGCCCCGGGACAGGGGAGGACTGAAGCGTTCTTT. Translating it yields CASSAPGQGRTEAFF.

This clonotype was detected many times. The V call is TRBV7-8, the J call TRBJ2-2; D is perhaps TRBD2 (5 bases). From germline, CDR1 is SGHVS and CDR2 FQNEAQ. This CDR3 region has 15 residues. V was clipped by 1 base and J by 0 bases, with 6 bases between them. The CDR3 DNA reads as TGTGCCAGCAGCTTAGTGCGGGCGAACACCGGGGAGCTGTTTTTT. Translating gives CASSLVRANTGELFF.

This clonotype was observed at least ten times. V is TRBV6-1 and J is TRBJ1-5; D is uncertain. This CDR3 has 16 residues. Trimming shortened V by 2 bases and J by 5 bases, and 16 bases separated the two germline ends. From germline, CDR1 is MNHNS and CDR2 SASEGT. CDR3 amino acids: CASSEFIRVSDQPQHF. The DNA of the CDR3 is TGTGCCAGCAGTGAATTTATAAGGGTTTCTGATCAGCCCCAGCATTTT.

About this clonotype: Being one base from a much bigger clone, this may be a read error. The CDR3 DNA is TGTGCCTGGAGTAAGGGGTTGGTCAATCAGCCCCAGCATTTT. It is translated as CAWSKGLVNQPQHF. V and J are TRBV30 and TRBJ1-5, with a possible D match to TRBD1 (5 bases). The CDR3 covers 14 residues. Germline V gene lookup returns CDR1 GTSNPN and CDR2 SVGIG (reference sequence). V was shortened by 2 bases and J by 3 bases, with 11 bases between the two germline ends.

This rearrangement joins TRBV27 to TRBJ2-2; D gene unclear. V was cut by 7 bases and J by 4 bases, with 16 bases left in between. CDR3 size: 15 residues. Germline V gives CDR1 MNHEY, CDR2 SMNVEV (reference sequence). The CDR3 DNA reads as TGTGCCAGCACCTTCTCGGATAGGGCCACCGGGGAGCTGTTTTTT. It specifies CASTFSDRATGELFF.

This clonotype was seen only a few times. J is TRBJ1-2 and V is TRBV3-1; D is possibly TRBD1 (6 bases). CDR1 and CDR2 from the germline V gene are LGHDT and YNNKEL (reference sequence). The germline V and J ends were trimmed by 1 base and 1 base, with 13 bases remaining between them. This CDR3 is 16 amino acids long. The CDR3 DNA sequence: TGTGCCAGCAGCCAAGGTTACGGGGGACATAACTATGGCTACACCTTC. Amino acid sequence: CASSQGYGGHNYGYTF.

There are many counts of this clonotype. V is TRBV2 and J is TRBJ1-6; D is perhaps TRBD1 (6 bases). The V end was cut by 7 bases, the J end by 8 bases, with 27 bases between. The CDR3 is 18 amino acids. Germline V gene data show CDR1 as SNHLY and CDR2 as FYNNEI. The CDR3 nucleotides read TGTGCCAGCAAATTGGGTCGGACAGCACTAGAGTCGGATTCACCCCTCCACTTT. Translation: CASKLGRTALESDSPLHF.

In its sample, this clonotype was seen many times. CDR3 bases: TGTGCCAGCAGTTTGAGGAGGGCGGGAGCCTCGGGGGAGACCCAGTACTTC. Translating it yields CASSLRRAGASGETQYF. The chain joins TRBV27 to TRBJ2-5; TRBD2 aligns across 7 bases. Germline CDR1 is MNHEY and CDR2 is SMNVEV (reference sequence). V shed 3 bases, J shed 5 bases, and the junction held 15 bases outside the gene matches. This CDR3 comprises 17 residues.

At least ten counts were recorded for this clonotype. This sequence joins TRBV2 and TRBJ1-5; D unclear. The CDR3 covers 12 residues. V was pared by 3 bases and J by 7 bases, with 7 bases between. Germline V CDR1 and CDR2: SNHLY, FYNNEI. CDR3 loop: CASSDLVQPQHF. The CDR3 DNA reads TGTGCCAGCAGTGATTTGGTCCAGCCCCAGCATTTT.

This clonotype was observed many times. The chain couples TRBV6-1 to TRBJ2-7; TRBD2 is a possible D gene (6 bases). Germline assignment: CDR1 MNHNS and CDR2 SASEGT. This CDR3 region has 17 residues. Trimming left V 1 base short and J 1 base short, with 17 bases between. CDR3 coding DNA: TGTGCCAGCAGTGAAGGGGCCGGGACTGCCTTTTCCTACGAGCAGTACTTC. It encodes CASSEGAGTAFSYEQYF.

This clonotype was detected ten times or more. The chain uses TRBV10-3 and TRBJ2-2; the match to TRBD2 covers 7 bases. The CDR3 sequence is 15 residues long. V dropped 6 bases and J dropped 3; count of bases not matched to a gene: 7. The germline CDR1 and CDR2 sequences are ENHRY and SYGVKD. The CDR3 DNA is TGTGCCATCAGGCCCCGGGGAGGGGACACCGGGGAGCTGTTTTTT. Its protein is CAIRPRGGDTGELFF.

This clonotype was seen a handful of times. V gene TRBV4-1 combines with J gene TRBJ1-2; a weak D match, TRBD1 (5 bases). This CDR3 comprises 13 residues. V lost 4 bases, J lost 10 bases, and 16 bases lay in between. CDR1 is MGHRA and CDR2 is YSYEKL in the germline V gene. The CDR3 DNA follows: TGCGCCAGCAGCCCAGGCCCGGGGGAATACTACACCTTC. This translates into CASSPGPGEYYTF.

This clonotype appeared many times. CDR3: CSAAEDRVNEAFF. CDR3 bases: TGCAGTGCTGCTGAGGACAGGGTTAATGAAGCTTTCTTT. The V and J genes are TRBV20-1 and TRBJ1-1; the match to TRBD1 covers 8 bases. In germline, CDR1 is DFQATT, CDR2 SNEGSKA (reference sequence). V shed 5 bases and J 7 bases; nucleotides not matched to a gene: 9. The CDR3 has 13 residues.

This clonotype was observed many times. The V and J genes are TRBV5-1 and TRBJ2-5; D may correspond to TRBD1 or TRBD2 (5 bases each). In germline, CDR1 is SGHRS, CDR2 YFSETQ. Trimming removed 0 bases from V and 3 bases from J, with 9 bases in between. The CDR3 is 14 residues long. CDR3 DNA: TGCGCCAGCAGCTTGGAAAGGGGAGAAGAGACCCAGTACTTC. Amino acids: CASSLERGEETQYF.